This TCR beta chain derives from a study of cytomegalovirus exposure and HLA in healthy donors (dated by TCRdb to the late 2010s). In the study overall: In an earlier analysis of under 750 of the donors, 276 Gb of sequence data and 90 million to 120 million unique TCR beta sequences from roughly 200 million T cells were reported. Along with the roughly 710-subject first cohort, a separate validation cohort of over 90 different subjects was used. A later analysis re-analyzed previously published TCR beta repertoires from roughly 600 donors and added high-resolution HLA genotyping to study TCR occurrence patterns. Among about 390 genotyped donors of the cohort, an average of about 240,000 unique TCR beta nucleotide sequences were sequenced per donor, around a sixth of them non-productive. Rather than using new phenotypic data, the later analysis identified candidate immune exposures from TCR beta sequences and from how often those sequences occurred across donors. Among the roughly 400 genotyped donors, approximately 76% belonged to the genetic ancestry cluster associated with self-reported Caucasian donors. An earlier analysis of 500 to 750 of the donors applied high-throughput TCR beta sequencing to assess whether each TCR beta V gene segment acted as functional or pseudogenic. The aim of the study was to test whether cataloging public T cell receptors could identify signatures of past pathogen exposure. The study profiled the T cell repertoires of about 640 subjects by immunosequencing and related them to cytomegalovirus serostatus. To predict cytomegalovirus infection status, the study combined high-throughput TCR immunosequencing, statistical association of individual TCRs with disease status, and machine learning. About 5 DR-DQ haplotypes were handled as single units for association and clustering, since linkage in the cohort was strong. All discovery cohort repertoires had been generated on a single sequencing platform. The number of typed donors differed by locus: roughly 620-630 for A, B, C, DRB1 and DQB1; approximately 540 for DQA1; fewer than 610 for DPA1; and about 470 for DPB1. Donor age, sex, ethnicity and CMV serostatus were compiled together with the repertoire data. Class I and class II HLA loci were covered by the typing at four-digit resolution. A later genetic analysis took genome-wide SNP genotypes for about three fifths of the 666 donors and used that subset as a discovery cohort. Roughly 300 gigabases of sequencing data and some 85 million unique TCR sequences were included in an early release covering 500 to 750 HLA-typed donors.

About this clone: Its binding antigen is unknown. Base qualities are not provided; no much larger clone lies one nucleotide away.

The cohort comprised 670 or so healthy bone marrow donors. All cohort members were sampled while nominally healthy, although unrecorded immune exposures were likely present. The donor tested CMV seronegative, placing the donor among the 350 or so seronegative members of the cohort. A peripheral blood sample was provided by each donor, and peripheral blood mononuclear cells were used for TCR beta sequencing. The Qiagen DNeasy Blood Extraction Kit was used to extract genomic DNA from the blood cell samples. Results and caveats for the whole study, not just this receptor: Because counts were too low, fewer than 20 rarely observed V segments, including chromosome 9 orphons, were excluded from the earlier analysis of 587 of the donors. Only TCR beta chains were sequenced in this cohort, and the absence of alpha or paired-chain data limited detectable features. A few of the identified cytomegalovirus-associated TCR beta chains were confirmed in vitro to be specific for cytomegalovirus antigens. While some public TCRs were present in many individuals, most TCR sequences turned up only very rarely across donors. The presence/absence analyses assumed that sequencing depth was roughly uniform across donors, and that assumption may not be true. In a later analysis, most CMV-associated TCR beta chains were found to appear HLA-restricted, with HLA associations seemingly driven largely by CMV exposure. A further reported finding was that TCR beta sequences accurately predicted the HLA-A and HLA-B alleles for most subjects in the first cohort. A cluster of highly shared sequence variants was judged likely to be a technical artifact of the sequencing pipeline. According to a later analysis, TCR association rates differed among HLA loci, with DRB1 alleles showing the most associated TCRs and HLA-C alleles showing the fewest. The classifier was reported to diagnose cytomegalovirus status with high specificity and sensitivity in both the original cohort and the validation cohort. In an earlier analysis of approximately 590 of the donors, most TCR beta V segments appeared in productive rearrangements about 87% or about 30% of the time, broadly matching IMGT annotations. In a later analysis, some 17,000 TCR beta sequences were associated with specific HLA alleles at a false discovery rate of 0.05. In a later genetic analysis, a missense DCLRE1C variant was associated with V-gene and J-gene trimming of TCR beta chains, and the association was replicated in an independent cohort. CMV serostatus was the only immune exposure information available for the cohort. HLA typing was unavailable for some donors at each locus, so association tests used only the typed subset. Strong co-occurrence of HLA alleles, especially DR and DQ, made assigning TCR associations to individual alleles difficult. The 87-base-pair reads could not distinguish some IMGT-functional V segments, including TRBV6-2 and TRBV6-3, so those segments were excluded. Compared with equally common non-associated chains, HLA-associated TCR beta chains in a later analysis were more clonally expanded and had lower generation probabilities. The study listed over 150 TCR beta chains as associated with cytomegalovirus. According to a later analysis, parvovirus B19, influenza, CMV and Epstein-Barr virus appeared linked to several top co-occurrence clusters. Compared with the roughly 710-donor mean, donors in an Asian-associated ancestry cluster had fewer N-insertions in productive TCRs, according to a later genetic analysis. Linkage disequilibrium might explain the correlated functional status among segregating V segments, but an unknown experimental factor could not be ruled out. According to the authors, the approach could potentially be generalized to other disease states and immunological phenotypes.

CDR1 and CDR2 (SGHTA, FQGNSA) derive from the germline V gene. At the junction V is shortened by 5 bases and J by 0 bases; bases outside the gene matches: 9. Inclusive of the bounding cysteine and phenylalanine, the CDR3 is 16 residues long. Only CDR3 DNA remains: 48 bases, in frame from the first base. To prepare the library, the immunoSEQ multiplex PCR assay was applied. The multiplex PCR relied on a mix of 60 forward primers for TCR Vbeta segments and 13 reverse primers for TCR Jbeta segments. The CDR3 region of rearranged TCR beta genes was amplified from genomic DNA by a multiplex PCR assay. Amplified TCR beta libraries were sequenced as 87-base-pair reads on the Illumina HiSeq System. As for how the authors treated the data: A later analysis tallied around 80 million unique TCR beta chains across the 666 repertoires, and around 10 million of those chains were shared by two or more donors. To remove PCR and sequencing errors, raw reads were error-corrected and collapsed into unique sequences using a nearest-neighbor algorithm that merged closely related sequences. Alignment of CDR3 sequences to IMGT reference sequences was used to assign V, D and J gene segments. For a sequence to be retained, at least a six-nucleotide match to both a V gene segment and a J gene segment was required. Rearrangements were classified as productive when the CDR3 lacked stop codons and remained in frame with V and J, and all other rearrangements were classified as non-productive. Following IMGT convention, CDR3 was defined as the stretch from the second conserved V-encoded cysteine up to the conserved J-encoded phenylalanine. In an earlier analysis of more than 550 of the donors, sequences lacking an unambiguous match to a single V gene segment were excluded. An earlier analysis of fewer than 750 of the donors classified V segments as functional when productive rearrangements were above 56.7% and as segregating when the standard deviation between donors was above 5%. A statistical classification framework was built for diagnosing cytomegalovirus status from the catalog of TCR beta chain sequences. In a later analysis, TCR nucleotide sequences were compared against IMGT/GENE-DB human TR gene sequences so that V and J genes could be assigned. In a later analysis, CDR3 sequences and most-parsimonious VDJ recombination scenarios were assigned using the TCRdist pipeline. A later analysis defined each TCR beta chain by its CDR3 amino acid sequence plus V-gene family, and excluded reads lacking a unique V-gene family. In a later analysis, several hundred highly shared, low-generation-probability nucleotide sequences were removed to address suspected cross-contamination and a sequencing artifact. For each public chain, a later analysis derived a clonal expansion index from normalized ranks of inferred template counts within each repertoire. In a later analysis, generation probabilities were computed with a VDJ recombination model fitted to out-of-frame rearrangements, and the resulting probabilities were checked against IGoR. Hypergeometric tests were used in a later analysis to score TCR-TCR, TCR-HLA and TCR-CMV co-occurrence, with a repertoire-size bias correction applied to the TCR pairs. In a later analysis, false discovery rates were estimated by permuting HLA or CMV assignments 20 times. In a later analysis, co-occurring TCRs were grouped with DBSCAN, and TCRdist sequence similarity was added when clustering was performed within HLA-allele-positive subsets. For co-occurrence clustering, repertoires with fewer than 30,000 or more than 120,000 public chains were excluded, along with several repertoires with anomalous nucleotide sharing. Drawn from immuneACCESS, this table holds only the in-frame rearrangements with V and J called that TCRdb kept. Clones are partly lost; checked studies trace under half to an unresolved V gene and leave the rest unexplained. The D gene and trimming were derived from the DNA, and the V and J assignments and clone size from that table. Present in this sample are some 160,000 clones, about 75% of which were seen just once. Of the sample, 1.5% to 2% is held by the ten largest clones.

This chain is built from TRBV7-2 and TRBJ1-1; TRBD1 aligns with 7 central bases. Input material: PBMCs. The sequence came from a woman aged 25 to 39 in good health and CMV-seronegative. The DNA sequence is TGTGCCAGCAGCGCCGGGTACAGGGGTATGAACACTGAAGCTTTCTTT. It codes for CASSAGYRGMNTEAFF.